These T cell receptor beta chains were read from a single sample in a study of somatic mutations in cytotoxic T cells in rheumatoid arthritis. Profiled with immunoSEQ multiplex PCR; TCRdb holds only in-frame clones, not every one. The sample has around 6,000 clones; over 80% are singletons. The sample taken for sequencing was CD8+ T cells sorted from blood. Receptors originate from a woman in her fifties or sixties with rheumatoid arthritis. CDR3s include the opening cysteine and the closing phenylalanine or tryptophan. A D gene is named only where the DNA matches it firmly.

V gene,J gene,D gene,CDR3 DNA,CDR3 protein
TRBV4-1,TRBJ2-7,.,TGCGCCAGCAGCATGGACAGATCGTACGAGCAGTACTTC,CASSMDRSYEQYF
TRBV6-5,TRBJ2-1,TRBD2,TGTGCCAGCAGACTAGCGGGAGATGAGCAGTTCTTC,CASRLAGDEQFF
TRBV29-1,TRBJ2-3,TRBD1,TGCAGCGTTGTGGGACAGGGGGCATTAGATACGCAGTATTTT,CSVVGQGALDTQYF
TRBV7-8,TRBJ2-7,TRBD2,TGTGCCAGCAGGGGGGGGGAGGCCTACGAGCAGTACTTC,CASRGGEAYEQYF
TRBV4-1,TRBJ2-5,TRBD2,TGCGCCAGCAGCCATCCTACTCGGGAATCCCGGGGGGAACAAGAGACCCAGTACTTC,CASSHPTRESRGEQETQYF
TRBV27,TRBJ2-7,.,TGTGCCAGCAGTTTTATGTCGCAGGGCCTCTACGAGCAGTACTTC,CASSFMSQGLYEQYF
TRBV4-2,TRBJ2-5,TRBD2,TGTGCCAGCAGCCAATGGACTAGCGGAGAAGAGACCCAGTACTTC,CASSQWTSGEETQYF
TRBV6-5,TRBJ2-3,.,TGTGCCAGCAGTTACGGGAGCGGAGGCACAGATACGCAGTATTTT,CASSYGSGGTDTQYF
TRBV9,TRBJ1-4,TRBD1,TGTGCCAGCAGCGTAGCAGGGGGTGGCGAAAAACTGTTTTTT,CASSVAGGGEKLFF
TRBV9,TRBJ1-1,TRBD1,TGTGCCAGCAGAGCAGGGGGAGGCACTGAAGCTTTCTTT,CASRAGGGTEAFF
TRBV29-1,TRBJ2-1,.,TGCAGCGTTGTTCCAGCGAGCAGCTACAATGAGCAGTTCTTC,CSVVPASSYNEQFF
TRBV10-2,TRBJ2-1,TRBD2,TGCGCCAGCAGTGAGGTGTGGACTAGCGGACCAAATGAGCAGTTCTTC,CASSEVWTSGPNEQFF
TRBV30,TRBJ2-6,.,TGTGCCTGGGATACAGACTCTGGGGCCAACGTCCTGACTTTC,CAWDTDSGANVLTF